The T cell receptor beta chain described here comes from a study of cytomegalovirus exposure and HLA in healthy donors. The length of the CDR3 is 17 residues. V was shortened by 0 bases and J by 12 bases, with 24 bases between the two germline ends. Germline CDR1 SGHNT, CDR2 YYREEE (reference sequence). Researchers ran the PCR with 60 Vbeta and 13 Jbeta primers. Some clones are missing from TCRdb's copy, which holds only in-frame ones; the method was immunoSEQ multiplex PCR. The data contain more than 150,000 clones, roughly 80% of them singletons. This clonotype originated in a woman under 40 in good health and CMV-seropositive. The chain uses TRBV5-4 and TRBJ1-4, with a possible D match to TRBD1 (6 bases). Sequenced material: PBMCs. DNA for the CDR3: TGTGCCAGCAGCTTGGGATCGAGGGGGGGATTACCCCGGGAACTGTTTTTT. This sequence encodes CASSLGSRGGLPRELFF.